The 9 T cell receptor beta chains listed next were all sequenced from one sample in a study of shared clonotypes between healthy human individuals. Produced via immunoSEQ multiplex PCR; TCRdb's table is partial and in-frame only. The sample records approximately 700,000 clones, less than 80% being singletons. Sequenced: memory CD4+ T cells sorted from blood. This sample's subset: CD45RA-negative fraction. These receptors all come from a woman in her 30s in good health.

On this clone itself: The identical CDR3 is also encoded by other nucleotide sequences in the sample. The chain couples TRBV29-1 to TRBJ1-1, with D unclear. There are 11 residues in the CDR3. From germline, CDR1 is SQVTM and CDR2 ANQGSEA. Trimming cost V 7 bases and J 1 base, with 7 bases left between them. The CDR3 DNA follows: TGCAGCGGATACAGGAACACTGAAGCTTTCTTT. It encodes CSGYRNTEAFF.

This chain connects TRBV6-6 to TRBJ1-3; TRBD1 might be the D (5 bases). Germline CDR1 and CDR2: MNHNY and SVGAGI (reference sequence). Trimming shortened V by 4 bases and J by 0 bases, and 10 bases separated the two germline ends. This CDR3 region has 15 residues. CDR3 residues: CASSWDSSSGNTIYF. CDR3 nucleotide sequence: TGTGCCAGCAGTTGGGACTCCAGCTCTGGAAACACCATATATTTT.

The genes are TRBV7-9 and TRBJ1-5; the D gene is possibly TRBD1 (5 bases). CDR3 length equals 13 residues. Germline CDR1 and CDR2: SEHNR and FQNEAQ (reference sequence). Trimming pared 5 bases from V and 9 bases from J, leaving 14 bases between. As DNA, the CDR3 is TGTGCCAGCAGCGGCGACAGTTTTCGGCCCCAGCATTTT. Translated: CASSGDSFRPQHF.

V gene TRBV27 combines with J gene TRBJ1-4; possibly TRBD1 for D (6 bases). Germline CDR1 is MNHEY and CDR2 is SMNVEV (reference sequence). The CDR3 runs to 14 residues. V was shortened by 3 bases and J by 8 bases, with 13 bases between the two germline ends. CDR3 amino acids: CASSFRDRREKLFF. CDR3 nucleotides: TGTGCCAGCAGTTTCCGTGACAGGAGGGAAAAACTGTTTTTT.

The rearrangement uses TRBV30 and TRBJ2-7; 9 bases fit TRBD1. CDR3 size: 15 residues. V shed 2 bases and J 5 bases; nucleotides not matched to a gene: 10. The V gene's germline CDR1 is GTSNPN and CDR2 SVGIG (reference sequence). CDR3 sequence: CAWSTTGTGRNEQYF. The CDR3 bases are TGTGCCTGGAGTACGACCGGGACAGGGCGTAACGAGCAGTACTTC. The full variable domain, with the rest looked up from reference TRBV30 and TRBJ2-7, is SQTIHQWPATLVQPVGSPLSLECTVEGTSNPNLYWYRQAAGRGLQLLFYSVGIGQISSEVPQNLSASRPQDRQFILSSKKLLLSDSGFYLCAWSTTGTGRNEQYFGPGTRLTVT.

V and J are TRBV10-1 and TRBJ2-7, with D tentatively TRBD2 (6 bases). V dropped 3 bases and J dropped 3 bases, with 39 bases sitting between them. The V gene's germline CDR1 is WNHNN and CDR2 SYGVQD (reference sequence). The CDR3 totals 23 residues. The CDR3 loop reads CASSERLKDYHKPFEESLYEQYF. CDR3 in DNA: TGCGCCAGCAGTGAAAGGTTGAAGGACTATCACAAGCCTTTCGAGGAATCTCTCTACGAGCAGTACTTC.

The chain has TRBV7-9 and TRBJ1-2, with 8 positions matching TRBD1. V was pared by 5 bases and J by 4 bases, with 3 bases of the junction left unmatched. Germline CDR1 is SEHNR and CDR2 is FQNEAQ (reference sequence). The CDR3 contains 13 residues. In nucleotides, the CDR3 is TGTGCCAGCAGCCGACAGGGGACCTATGGCTACACCTTC. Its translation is CASSRQGTYGYTF.

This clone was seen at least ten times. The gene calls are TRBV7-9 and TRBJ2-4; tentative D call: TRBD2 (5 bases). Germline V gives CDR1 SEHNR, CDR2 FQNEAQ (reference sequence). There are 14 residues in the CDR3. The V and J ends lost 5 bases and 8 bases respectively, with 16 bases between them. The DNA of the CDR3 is TGTGCCAGCAGCATGCAGGCTTCGCGGGACATTCAGTACTTC. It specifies CASSMQASRDIQYF.

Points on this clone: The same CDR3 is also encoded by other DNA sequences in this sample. The DNA for the CDR3 is TGTGCCAGCAGTGAAATAGGGCGCAATCAGCCCCAGCATTTT. Encoded protein: CASSEIGRNQPQHF. V and J are TRBV2 and TRBJ1-5; D is unclear. The V end was cut by 2 bases, the J end by 2 bases, with 7 bases between. Germline assignment: CDR1 SNHLY and CDR2 FYNNEI. The CDR3 sequence is 14 residues long.